A single sample gave rise to the 27 T cell receptor beta chains below, sequenced in a study of spatial heterogeneity in lung cancer (dated by TCRdb to the late 2010s). Receptors were amplified or captured by 5' RACE. Sequenced using a NextSeq 500. Using fastp trimming at Q25 and MiXCR clonotype assembly, TCRdb reanalyzed the public sequencing data and kept in-frame beta chains. When rows share a CDR3 protein, they turn into one entry using the most common DNA and genes. In all, the sample holds roughly 120,000 distinct CDR3 sequences, and more than 10% of those were seen once. 16% of the sample comes from the top ten. The sample's time point label, decoded: blood at routine non-recurrence follow-up after resection. For TCR sequencing, whole RNA was extracted from tumor and nontumor lung tissue, or from cryopreserved PBMC samples, and no cell sorting was done. The material was PBMCs, obtained at follow-up. These receptors originate from a male donor with early-stage non-small cell lung cancer.

The rearrangement uses TRBV12-5 and TRBJ1-1; D unresolved. V lost 3 bases and J lost 1, with 9 bases in between. The CDR3 totals 14 residues. Germline CDR1 and CDR2: LGHNT and FRNRAP. CDR3 protein: CASGFGRPNTEAFF. CDR3 in DNA: TGTGCTAGTGGTTTCGGCCGACCGAACACTGAAGCTTTCTTT.

This clonotype has just a few counts. V gene TRBV5-5 combines with J gene TRBJ2-7; the D gene is possibly TRBD2 (6 bases). CDR1 SGHKS and CDR2 YYEKEE come from the germline V gene (reference sequence). Trimming took off 3 bases at V and 6 bases at J, with 13 bases between the two ends. CDR3 size: 13 residues. CDR3 sequence: CASSSPWGGEQYF. Here the CDR3 DNA reads TGTGCCAGCAGCTCCCCCTGGGGAGGCGAGCAGTACTTC.

The CDR3 spells CSAGTSGGTKETQYF. The DNA of the CDR3 is TGCAGTGCTGGAACTAGCGGGGGAACGAAAGAGACCCAGTACTTC. The chain has TRBV20-1 and TRBJ2-5, with 11 bases identical to TRBD2. V shed 5 bases, J shed 3 bases, and the junction held 8 bases outside the gene matches. CDR3 size: 15 residues. Germline CDR1 reads DFQATT; CDR2 reads SNEGSKA (reference sequence).

The CDR3 loop is CASSLTLYNRPTGELFF. In DNA, the CDR3 is TGTGCCAGCAGCTTAACACTGTACAACAGACCCACCGGGGAGCTGTTTTTT. This chain links TRBV7-9 with TRBJ2-2; D remains unclear. Per the germline V gene, CDR1 is SEHNR and CDR2 is FQNEAQ (reference sequence). V was pared by 2 bases and J by 4 bases, with 17 bases between. The length of the CDR3 is 17 residues.

This clonotype was seen a handful of times. This chain links TRBV20-1 with TRBJ2-5; maybe TRBD2 (6 bases). Germline V CDR1 and CDR2: DFQATT, SNEGSKA (reference sequence). This CDR3 has 16 amino acids. Trimming stripped 5 bases from V and 0 bases from J, with 19 bases between. The CDR3 DNA is TGCAGTGCTTCCGATATGCGGGGTGGGAACCAAGAGACCCAGTACTTC. It translates to CSASDMRGGNQETQYF.

The chain uses TRBV7-9 and TRBJ1-2; unclear D gene. Germline V gives CDR1 SEHNR, CDR2 FQNEAQ (reference sequence). The CDR3 has 14 amino acids. V was shortened by 7 bases and J by 1 base, with 13 bases between the two germline ends. CDR3 nucleotides: TGTGCCAGCATCGAGCCAGTTTTTAACTATGGCTACACCTTC. This sequence encodes CASIEPVFNYGYTF.

The genes are TRBV7-9 and TRBJ2-6, with D uncertain. V was pared by 5 bases and J by 1 base, with 6 bases between. The CDR3 loop spans 14 amino acids. Germline V CDR1 and CDR2: SEHNR, FQNEAQ (reference sequence). CDR3 sequence reads: CASSDVSGANVLTF. As DNA, the CDR3 is TGTGCCAGCAGCGATGTTTCTGGGGCCAACGTCCTGACTTTC.

The chain is built from TRBV20-1 and TRBJ1-1, with D possibly matching TRBD1 (5 bases). Looked up from germline, CDR1 is DFQATT and CDR2 is SNEGSKA (reference sequence). CDR3 size: 14 residues. V was clipped by 5 bases and J by 2 bases, with 15 bases between them. CDR3 in amino acids: CSAPDSRINTEAFF. The CDR3 DNA sequence: TGCAGTGCTCCTGACAGTCGGATTAACACTGAAGCTTTCTTT.

The table lists this clonotype with many counts. V usage is TRBV12-3 or TRBV12-4 and J usage is TRBJ1-1; TRBD1 might be the D (6 bases). The CDR3 runs 14 residues. Between the trimmed V and J ends, which lost 4 bases and 6 bases, there was a span of 15 bases. The chain's CDR3 is CASSYRAALSEAFF. The CDR3 bases are TGTGCCAGCAGTTACAGGGCCGCCTTATCTGAAGCTTTCTTT.

This clonotype was recorded many times. The chain couples TRBV27 to TRBJ1-5; D possibly corresponds to TRBD1 (5 bases). Trimming pared 6 bases from V and 5 bases from J, leaving 14 bases between. This CDR3 has 14 residues. CDR1 MNHEY and CDR2 SMNVEV come from the germline V gene (reference sequence). The chain's CDR3 is CASSPIGGYQPQHF. The CDR3 DNA reads as TGTGCCAGCAGCCCTATCGGGGGATATCAGCCCCAGCATTTT.

This clonotype came up a few times. The J gene is TRBJ1-1, the V gene TRBV10-2, with D possibly TRBD1 on 5 matching bases. Germline assignment: CDR1 WSHSY and CDR2 SAAADI. This CDR3 is built from 14 residues. The V and J ends lost 2 bases and 11 bases respectively, with 18 bases between them. The CDR3 nucleotides are TGCGCCAGCAGTGAGCCACACCATTCGGGGGGGGCTTTCTTT. Translating gives CASSEPHHSGGAFF.

The rearrangement joins TRBV12-3 or TRBV12-4 to TRBJ2-1, with TRBD2 as a possible D gene (7 bases). This CDR3 is 16 amino acids long. V was trimmed by 1 base and J by 4 bases, leaving 14 bases between them. In nucleotides, the CDR3 is TGTGCCAGCAGTTTAGGGCGGGGGCGCTTGTACAATGAGCAGTTCTTC. Translation gives CASSLGRGRLYNEQFF.

This clonotype was recorded a few times. This chain joins TRBV14 and TRBJ2-3; 8 bases agree with TRBD2. Looked up from germline, CDR1 is SGHDN and CDR2 is FVKESK. This CDR3 comprises 16 residues. J was trimmed by 3 bases and V by 1 base; bases with no gene match: 6. The CDR3 spells CASSQARGGLTDTQYF. As DNA, the CDR3 is TGTGCCAGCAGCCAAGCCCGGGGGGGCCTGACAGATACGCAGTATTTT. The entire variable domain, with the rest obtained from reference TRBV14 and TRBJ2-3, is as follows: EAGVTQFPSHSVIEKGQTVTLRCDPISGHDNLYWYRRVMGKEIKFLLHFVKESKQDESGMPNNRFLAERTGGTYSTLKVQPAELEDSGVYFCASSQARGGLTDTQYFGPGTRLTVL.

This clonotype came up a few times. This chain links TRBV6-1 with TRBJ1-6; 8 nucleotides line up with TRBD1. The germline V gene encodes CDR1 MNHNS and CDR2 SASEGT. V gave up 6 bases and J gave up 7 bases; unmatched junction bases: 5. This CDR3 is 14 amino acids long. DNA for the CDR3: TGTGCCAGCAGGGAGACAGGGGCGAATTCACCCCTCCACTTT. It yields the protein CASRETGANSPLHF.

The genes are TRBV5-4 and TRBJ2-3, with TRBD2 identical over 14 bases. The CDR3 runs 17 residues. Looked up from germline, CDR1 is SGHNT and CDR2 is YYREEE (reference sequence). V lost 3 bases and J lost 0; bases outside the gene matches: 3. DNA for the CDR3: TGTGCCAGCAGCTCGGGACTAGCGGGGGTTAGCACAGATACGCAGTATTTT. It encodes CASSSGLAGVSTDTQYF.

There are many counts of this clonotype. The chain recombines TRBV19 with TRBJ2-4, with TRBD1 matching over 7 bases. From germline, CDR1 is LNHDA and CDR2 SQIVND (reference sequence). The CDR3 runs to 19 residues. V was pared by 4 bases and J by 0 bases, with 15 bases of the junction left unmatched. CDR3 nucleotides: TGTGCCAGTAGTAGTGACAGGGTGAGAAGGGAGAGAGCCAAAAACATTCAGTACTTC. Translating gives CASSSDRVRRERAKNIQYF.

This clonotype was seen repeatedly, ten times or more. This chain links TRBV9 with TRBJ2-7; TRBD1 might be the D (5 bases). Looked up from germline, CDR1 is SGDLS and CDR2 is YYNGEE. Trimming stripped 1 base from V and 2 bases from J, with 10 bases between. This CDR3 contains 14 residues. In DNA form, the CDR3 reads TGTGCCAGCAGCGTACGAGTGGACACCTACGAGCAGTACTTC. As protein: CASSVRVDTYEQYF.

This clonotype was observed a handful of times. The J gene is TRBJ2-2, the V gene TRBV13; D remains ambiguous. The CDR3 is 15 amino acids. Trimming pared 4 bases from V and 0 bases from J, leaving 9 bases between. CDR1 is PRHDT and CDR2 is FYEKMQ in the germline V gene (reference sequence). The CDR3 sequence is CASSWASSNTGELFF. The CDR3 bases are TGTGCCAGCAGCTGGGCTTCGTCGAACACCGGGGAGCTGTTTTTT.

V is TRBV5-1 and J is TRBJ1-1, with D unresolved. The CDR3 extends over 15 amino acids. With 0 bases removed from V and 0 bases from J, the gap between germline ends came to 9 bases. The germline V gene has CDR1 SGHRS and CDR2 YFSETQ. Here the CDR3 reads CASSLDPRMNTEAFF. The CDR3 nucleotides are TGCGCCAGCAGCTTGGATCCAAGAATGAACACTGAAGCTTTCTTT.

This clonotype is labeled medium-sized. This chain uses TRBV5-1 with TRBJ1-3; 7 bases map to TRBD1. The germline gives CDR1 SGHRS, CDR2 YFSETQ. The trim removed 0 bases at V and 8 bases at J, leaving 8 bases unmatched. This CDR3 has 15 amino acids. CDR3 bases: TGCGCCAGCAGCTTGGCCGGGACAGAGGTGGACACCATATATTTT. It is translated as CASSLAGTEVDTIYF.

This clonotype has a single count. The CDR3 is CASSPPMNNSPLHF. In DNA form, the CDR3 reads TGTGCCAGCTCACCACCGATGAATAATTCACCCCTCCACTTT. The chain has TRBV18 and TRBJ1-6, with unresolved D. The CDR3 runs 14 residues. Between the trimmed V and J ends, which lost 0 bases and 5 bases, there was a span of 5 bases. Germline V gene lookup returns CDR1 KGHSH and CDR2 LQKENI.

This clonotype was found a few times. One junction end disagrees with the germline gene, perhaps due to a read error. This chain links TRBV6-1 with TRBJ1-5, with TRBD1 identical over 9 bases. Germline values: CDR1 MNHNS, CDR2 SASEGT. The CDR3 is made up of 20 amino acids. This CDR3 is CASREARRTGALNSNQPQHF. The CDR3 DNA reads TGTGCCAGCAGAGAAGCCCGCCGGACAGGGGCCCTCAATAGCAATCAGCCCCAGCATTTT.

The chain has TRBV7-2 and TRBJ2-1, with 7 bases aligning to TRBD2. This CDR3 is 16 amino acids long. The J segment lost 2 bases and the V segment lost 4 bases, leaving 8 bases of the junction unmatched. CDR1 is SGHTA and CDR2 is FQGNSA in the germline V gene. CDR3 bases: TGTGCCAGCAGCTGGGAGGGGCCGCGCGCCTACAATGAGCAGTTCTTC. Encoded protein: CASSWEGPRAYNEQFF.

In this sample, this clonotype turned up a few times. The genes are TRBV20-1 and TRBJ2-3, with D possibly being TRBD2 (7 bases). This CDR3 comprises 13 residues. Trimming stripped 4 bases from V and 3 bases from J, with 11 bases between. Looked up from germline, CDR1 is DFQATT and CDR2 is SNEGSKA (reference sequence). As DNA, the CDR3 is TGCAGTGCTACCGGGGGGCCTACAGATACGCAGTATTTT. It yields the protein CSATGGPTDTQYF.

V usage is TRBV10-3 and J usage is TRBJ2-3; 7 nucleotides align to TRBD2. With 3 bases clipped from V and 6 bases from J, the junction kept 6 bases outside the gene matches. Germline V gene lookup returns CDR1 ENHRY and CDR2 SYGVKD. There are 14 residues in the CDR3. DNA for the CDR3: TGTGCCATCAGTGAAAGACTAGCTGGTGATACGCAGTATTTT. Its translation: CAISERLAGDTQYF.

The chain uses TRBV5-1 and TRBJ1-2, with TRBD1 matching 8 bases. This CDR3 is 18 amino acids long. Looked up from germline, CDR1 is SGHRS and CDR2 is YFSETQ. The ends lost 4 bases at V and 1 base at J; junction bases unmatched: 15. CDR3 residues: CASSLEGAGGQVNYGYTF. The DNA of the CDR3 is TGCGCCAGCAGCCTAGAAGGGGCAGGGGGCCAAGTTAACTATGGCTACACCTTC.

This clonotype was picked up a small number of times. The gene calls are TRBV13 and TRBJ1-2; D is unclear. The CDR3 length is 13 residues. Trimming took off 2 bases at V and 7 bases at J, with 11 bases between the two ends. Germline values: CDR1 PRHDT, CDR2 FYEKMQ (reference sequence). The CDR3 is CASSLIGKAGYTF. In DNA form, the CDR3 reads TGTGCCAGCAGCTTAATAGGGAAAGCTGGCTACACCTTC.